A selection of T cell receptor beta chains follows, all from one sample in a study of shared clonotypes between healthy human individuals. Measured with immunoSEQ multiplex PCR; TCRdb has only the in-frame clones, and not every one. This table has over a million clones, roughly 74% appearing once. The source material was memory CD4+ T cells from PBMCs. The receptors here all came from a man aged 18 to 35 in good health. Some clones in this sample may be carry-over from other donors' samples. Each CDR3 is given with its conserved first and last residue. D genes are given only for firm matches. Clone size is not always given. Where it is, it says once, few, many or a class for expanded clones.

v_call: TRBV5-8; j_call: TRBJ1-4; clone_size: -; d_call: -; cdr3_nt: TGTGCCAGCAGCCTGGGAGGGCGGAACGGTGAAAAACTGTTTTTT; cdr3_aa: CASSLGGRNGEKLFF
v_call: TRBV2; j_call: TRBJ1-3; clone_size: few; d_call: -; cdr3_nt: TGTGCCAGCGGAAGTGGGAGGACAGCGTCTGGAAACACCATATATTTT; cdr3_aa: CASGSGRTASGNTIYF
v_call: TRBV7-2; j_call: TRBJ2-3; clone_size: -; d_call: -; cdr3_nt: TGTGCCAGCAGCTTAGCGCCGGGGAGTGCAGATACGCAGTATTTT; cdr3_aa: CASSLAPGSADTQYF
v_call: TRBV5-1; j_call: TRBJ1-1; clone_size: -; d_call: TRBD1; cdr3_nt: TGCGCCAGCAGGTCGGGACAGGGGAACACTGAAGCTTTCTTT; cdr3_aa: CASRSGQGNTEAFF
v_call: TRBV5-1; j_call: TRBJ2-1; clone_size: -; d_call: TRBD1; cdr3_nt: TGCGCCAGCAGCTTAGCGGACAGGGGAAATGAGCAGTTCTTC; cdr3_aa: CASSLADRGNEQFF
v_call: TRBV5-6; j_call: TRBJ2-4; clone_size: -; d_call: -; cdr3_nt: TGTGCCAGCAGCTTGACTAGGCCCGAGAACATTCAGTACTTC; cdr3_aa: CASSLTRPENIQYF
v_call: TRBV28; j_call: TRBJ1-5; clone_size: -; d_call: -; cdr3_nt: TGTGCCAGCAGTTTACCCCAAGGGGTTCAGCCCCAGCATTTT; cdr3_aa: CASSLPQGVQPQHF
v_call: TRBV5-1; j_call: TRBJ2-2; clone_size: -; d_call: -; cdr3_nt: TGCGCCAGCAGCTTGGACGGCACCGGGGAGCTGTTTTTT; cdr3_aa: CASSLDGTGELFF
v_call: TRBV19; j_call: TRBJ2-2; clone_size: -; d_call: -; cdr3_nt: TGTGCCAGTAGTATAAGTGGGACCGGGGAGCTGTTTTTT; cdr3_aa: CASSISGTGELFF
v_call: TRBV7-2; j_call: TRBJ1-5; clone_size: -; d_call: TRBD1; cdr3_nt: TGTGCCAGCAGTTCAGACAAGGGGGCCCGGCTTCCCCAGCATTTT; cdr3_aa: CASSSDKGARLPQHF
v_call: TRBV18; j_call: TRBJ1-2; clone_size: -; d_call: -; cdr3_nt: TGTGCCAGCTCACCCCAACGGGACGGAGATGGCTACACCTTC; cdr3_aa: CASSPQRDGDGYTF
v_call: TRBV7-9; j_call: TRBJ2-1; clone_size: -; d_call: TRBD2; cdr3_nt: TGTGCCAGCAGCTGGGGACTACCGGGGGACAATGAGCAGTTCTTC; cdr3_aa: CASSWGLPGDNEQFF
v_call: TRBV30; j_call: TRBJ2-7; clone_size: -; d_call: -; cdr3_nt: TGTGCCTGGAGTGTTGGTCCGACATCCTACGAGCAGTACTTC; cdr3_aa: CAWSVGPTSYEQYF
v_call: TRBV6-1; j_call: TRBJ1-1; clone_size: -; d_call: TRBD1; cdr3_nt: TGTGCCAGCAGCGACAGGGGGGCTGAAGCTTTCTTT; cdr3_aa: CASSDRGAEAFF
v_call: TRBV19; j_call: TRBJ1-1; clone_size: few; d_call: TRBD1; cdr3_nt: TGTGCCAGTAGTACGAACCGGGACAGAGGGACTGAAGCTTTCTTT; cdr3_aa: CASSTNRDRGTEAFF
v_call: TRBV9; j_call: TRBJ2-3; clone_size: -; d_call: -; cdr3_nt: TGTGCCAGCAGCCTCCGGACAGGGACTAGTGCTCATACGCAGTATTTT; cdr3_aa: CASSLRTGTSAHTQYF
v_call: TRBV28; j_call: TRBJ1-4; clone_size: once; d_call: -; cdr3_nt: TGTGCCAGCAACCTCGGGGGGGATAGTGAAAAACTGTTTTTT; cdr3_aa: CASNLGGDSEKLFF
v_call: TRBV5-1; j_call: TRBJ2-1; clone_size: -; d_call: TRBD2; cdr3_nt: TGCGCCAGCAGCATAGCGGGAGTTTCCTACAATGAGCAGTTCTTC; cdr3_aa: CASSIAGVSYNEQFF
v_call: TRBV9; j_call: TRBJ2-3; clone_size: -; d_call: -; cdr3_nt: TGTGCCAGCAGCGTAAGCGGTATCACAGATACGCAGTATTTT; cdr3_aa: CASSVSGITDTQYF
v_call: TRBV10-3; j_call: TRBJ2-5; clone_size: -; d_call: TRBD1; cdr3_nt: TGTGCCATCAAGAAGACAGGGGGCCAAGAGACCCAGTACTTC; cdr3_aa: CAIKKTGGQETQYF
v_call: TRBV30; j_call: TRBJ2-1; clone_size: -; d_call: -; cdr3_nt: TGTGCCTGGATGGGGGTTTCCCATGAGCAGTTCTTC; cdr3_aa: CAWMGVSHEQFF
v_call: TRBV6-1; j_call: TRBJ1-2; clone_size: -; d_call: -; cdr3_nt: TGTGCCAGCAGTTTGGCACTCCCCACAAAAGGCTACACCTTC; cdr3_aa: CASSLALPTKGYTF
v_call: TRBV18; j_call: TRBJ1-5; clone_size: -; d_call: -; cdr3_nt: TGTGCCAGCTCACCACTTGGAGGTGGTAGCAATCAGCCCCAGCATTTT; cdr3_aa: CASSPLGGGSNQPQHF
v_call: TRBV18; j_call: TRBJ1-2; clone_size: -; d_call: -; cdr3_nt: TGTGCCAGCTCGCCCTTCGACTATGGCTACACCTTC; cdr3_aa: CASSPFDYGYTF
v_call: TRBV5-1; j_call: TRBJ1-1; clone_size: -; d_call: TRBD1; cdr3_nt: TGCGCCAGCAGCCCAGGGGGCAGCTTGAACACTGAAGCTTTCTTT; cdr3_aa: CASSPGGSLNTEAFF
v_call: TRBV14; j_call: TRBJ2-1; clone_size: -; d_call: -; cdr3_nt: TGTGCCAGCAGCCAAGACCCTCCCCCGCGGAATGAGCAGTTCTTC; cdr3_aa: CASSQDPPPRNEQFF
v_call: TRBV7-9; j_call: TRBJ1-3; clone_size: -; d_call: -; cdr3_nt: TGTGCCAGCAGCTTAAACCCTGGGGACACCATATATTTT; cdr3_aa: CASSLNPGDTIYF
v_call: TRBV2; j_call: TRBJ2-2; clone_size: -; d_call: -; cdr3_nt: TGTGCCAGCAGTCCAAGACCCCGGAACACCGGGGAGCTGTTTTTT; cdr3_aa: CASSPRPRNTGELFF
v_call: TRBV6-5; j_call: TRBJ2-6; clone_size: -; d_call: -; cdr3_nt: TGTGCCAGCAGTTACCGCACAGCCTCTGGGGCCAACGTCCTGACTTTC; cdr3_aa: CASSYRTASGANVLTF
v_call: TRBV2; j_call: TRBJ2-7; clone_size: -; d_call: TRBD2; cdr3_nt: TGTGCCAGCAGTCAGTTAGCGGGAGCCTACGAGCAGTACTTC; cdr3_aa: CASSQLAGAYEQYF
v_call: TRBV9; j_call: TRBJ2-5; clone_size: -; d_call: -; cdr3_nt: TGTGCCAGCAGCGTAGCTAGCACGGAGACCCAGTACTTC; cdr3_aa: CASSVASTETQYF
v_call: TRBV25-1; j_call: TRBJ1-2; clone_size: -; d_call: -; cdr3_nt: TGTGCCAGCAGTGAGGCCAGGACTAACTATGGCTACACCTTC; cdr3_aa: CASSEARTNYGYTF
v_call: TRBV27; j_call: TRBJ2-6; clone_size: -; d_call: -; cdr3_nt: TGTGCCAGCAGTCCTAACTCCGGGGCCAACGTCCTGACTTTC; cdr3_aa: CASSPNSGANVLTF
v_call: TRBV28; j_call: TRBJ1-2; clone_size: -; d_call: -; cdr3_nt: TGTGCCAGCAGTTTATCTGTGATGAGGGTTACTGGCTACACCTTC; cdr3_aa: CASSLSVMRVTGYTF
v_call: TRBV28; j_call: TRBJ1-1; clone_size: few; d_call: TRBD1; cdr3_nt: TGTGCCAGCAGTCCTCTAACAGGGGGAGAGGCTGAAGCTTTCTTT; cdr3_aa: CASSPLTGGEAEAFF